What follows are 14 T cell receptor beta chains derived from one specimen sequenced in a study of blood T cell repertoires in COVID-19. Libraries were prepared by immunoSEQ multiplex PCR; TCRdb keeps only in-frame clonotypes and omits some of them. The data show 150,000 to 200,000 clones, around 85% seen once. Input material: peripheral blood. Every receptor here comes from a human donor in a cohort sampled during active COVID-19.

The chain links TRBV6-5 to TRBJ2-3, with TRBD1 matching over 9 bases. Trimming cost V 6 bases and J 3 bases; bases outside gene matches: 7. Germline V gene data show CDR1 as MNHEY and CDR2 as SVGAGI. The CDR3 totals 15 residues. CDR3 nucleotide sequence: TGTGCCAGCAGCAACAGGGGGCCCGGGACAGATACGCAGTATTTT. This translates into CASSNRGPGTDTQYF.

This chain connects TRBV9 to TRBJ2-1, with D tentatively TRBD2 (5 bases). V shed 2 bases and J shed 4 bases, with 13 bases lying between them. This CDR3 is 15 amino acids long. Per the germline V gene, CDR1 is SGDLS and CDR2 is YYNGEE. DNA for the CDR3: TGTGCCAGCAGCGTCGGGATTACCGTGTACAATGAGCAGTTCTTC. It translates to CASSVGITVYNEQFF.

The chain is built from TRBV6-5 and TRBJ2-7; D is possibly TRBD1 (6 bases). V dropped 6 bases and J dropped 1 base, with 10 bases sitting between them. Per the germline V gene, CDR1 is MNHEY and CDR2 is SVGAGI. The CDR3 loop spans 13 amino acids. This CDR3 reads CASRWDKSYEQYF. In DNA, the CDR3 is TGTGCCAGCAGATGGGACAAGTCCTACGAGCAGTACTTC.

This clone was detected only a few times. The J gene is TRBJ2-7, the V gene TRBV6-6, with D hard to call. CDR1 and CDR2 from the germline V gene are MNHNY and SVGAGI (reference sequence). V shed 7 bases and J shed 2 bases, with 12 bases lying between them. The CDR3 has 13 amino acids. This CDR3 reads CASTQWPTYEQYF. As DNA, the CDR3 is TGTGCCAGCACTCAGTGGCCCACCTACGAGCAGTACTTC.

This clone appeared a few times. This chain links TRBV13 with TRBJ1-1, with D uncertain. This CDR3 contains 13 residues. Germline CDR1 PRHDT, CDR2 FYEKMQ (reference sequence). V was cut by 5 bases and J by 1 base, with 8 bases left in between. CDR3 nucleotide sequence: TGTGCCAGCAGCGACACGCGGAACACTGAAGCTTTCTTT. It translates to CASSDTRNTEAFF.

This clone has a single count. The chain has TRBV7-8 and TRBJ1-5; TRBD1 matches 7 bases. CDR1 and CDR2 (germline): SGHVS, FQNEAQ. With V trimmed by 0 bases and J by 0 bases, 2 bases remained unmatched. The CDR3 has 16 residues. CDR3 nucleotides: TGTGCCAGCAGCTTAGCGAGACAGGGTAGCAATCAGCCCCAGCATTTT. It translates to CASSLARQGSNQPQHF.

The chain is built from TRBV6-6 and TRBJ2-1, with 7 positions matching TRBD2. Looked up from germline, CDR1 is MNHNY and CDR2 is SVGAGI (reference sequence). This CDR3 contains 12 residues. The V and J ends lost 6 bases and 6 bases, in that order; junction bases with no gene match: 2. CDR3 nucleotides: TGTGCCAGCAGGGGACTACTCAATGAGCAGTTCTTC. This translates into CASRGLLNEQFF.

The chain uses TRBV2 and TRBJ2-5; TRBD2 aligns across 10 bases. The CDR3 extends over 16 amino acids. The ends lost 2 bases at V and 4 bases at J; junction bases unmatched: 7. Germline V lookup: CDR1 SNHLY, CDR2 FYNNEI. The CDR3, as DNA: TGTGCCAGCAGTGAAAGGTCTAGCGGGGGAGGAGAGACCCAGTACTTC. Protein: CASSERSSGGGETQYF.

The chain joins TRBV6-5 to TRBJ1-1; 7 bases line up with TRBD1. V was pared by 2 bases and J by 1 base, with 4 bases of the junction left unmatched. CDR3 length: 15 amino acids. The germline V gene encodes CDR1 MNHEY and CDR2 SVGAGI. The CDR3 protein is CASSYIGQENTEAFF. CDR3 in DNA: TGTGCCAGCAGTTACATAGGACAGGAGAACACTGAAGCTTTCTTT.

The chain employs TRBV28 and TRBJ2-7, with D maybe TRBD2 (5 bases). The CDR3 consists of 19 residues. V lost 2 bases and J lost 2, with 25 bases in between. Germline V gene sequence: CDR1 MDHEN, CDR2 SYDVKM. CDR3 sequence (DNA): TGTGCCAGCAGTTTAACCGCAGGAGGCTTGGGTGATGGCACCTACGAGCAGTACTTC. Its protein product is CASSLTAGGLGDGTYEQYF.

V gene TRBV28 combines with J gene TRBJ2-7; D unclear. CDR1 and CDR2 (germline): MDHEN, SYDVKM. CDR3 length equals 12 residues. V dropped 6 bases and J dropped 6 bases, with 12 bases sitting between them. The CDR3 bases are TGTGCCAGCAGCCTATTTAGTTCCGAGCAGTACTTC. As protein: CASSLFSSEQYF.

The CDR3 DNA is TGTGCCATCAGTCCCCCCGACCAGGGTACGGACATTCAGTACTTC. Translated: CAISPPDQGTDIQYF. The chain couples TRBV10-3 to TRBJ2-4; D perhaps matches TRBD1 (5 bases). The germline gives CDR1 ENHRY, CDR2 SYGVKD. Trimming took 5 bases from V and 8 from J, leaving 19 bases between them. This CDR3 has 15 amino acids.

The rearrangement links TRBV2 to TRBJ2-5; no clear D gene. CDR1 is SNHLY, CDR2 FYNNEI, per germline. This CDR3 contains 11 residues. Trimming cost V 3 bases and J 4 bases, with 3 bases left between them. Written as DNA, the CDR3 is TGTGCCAGCAGTGACTCAGAGACCCAGTACTTC. Translated: CASSDSETQYF. Supplemented by reference TRBV2 and TRBJ2-5, the full variable domain reads EPEVTQTPSHQVTQMGQEVILRCVPISNHLYFYWYRQILGQKVEFLVSFYNNEISEKSEIFDDQFSVERPDGSNFTLKIRSTKLEDSAMYFCASSDSETQYFGPGTRLLVL.

The V call is TRBV11-3, the J call TRBJ2-3; TRBD2 matches at 10 bases. The CDR3 is 15 amino acids. Germline loops: CDR1 SGHNT, CDR2 YENEEA. With 4 bases clipped from V and 1 base from J, the junction kept 2 bases outside the gene matches. Written as DNA, the CDR3 is TGTGCCAGCAGCTCCGGACTAGCGGGCACAGATACGCAGTATTTT. Residues: CASSSGLAGTDTQYF. Using reference TRBV11-3 and TRBJ2-3 for the parts outside the CDR3, the full variable domain is EAGVVQSPRYKIIEKKQPVAFWCNPISGHNTLYWYLQNLGQGPELLIRYENEEAVDDSQLPKDRFSAERLKGVDSTLKIQPAELGDSAVYLCASSSGLAGTDTQYFGPGTRLTVL.